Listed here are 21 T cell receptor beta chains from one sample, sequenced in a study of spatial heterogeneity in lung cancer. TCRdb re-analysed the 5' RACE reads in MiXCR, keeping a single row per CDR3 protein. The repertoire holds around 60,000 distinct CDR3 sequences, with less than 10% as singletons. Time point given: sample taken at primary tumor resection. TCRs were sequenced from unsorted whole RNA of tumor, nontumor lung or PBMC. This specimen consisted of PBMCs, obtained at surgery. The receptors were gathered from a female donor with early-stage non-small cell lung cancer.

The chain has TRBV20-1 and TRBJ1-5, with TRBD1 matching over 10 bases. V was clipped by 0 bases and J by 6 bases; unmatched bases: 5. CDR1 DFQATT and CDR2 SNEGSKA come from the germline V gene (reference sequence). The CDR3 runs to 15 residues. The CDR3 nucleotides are TGCAGTGCTAGAGATCCGGGACAGGGGATTCAGCCCCAGCATTTT. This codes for CSARDPGQGIQPQHF.

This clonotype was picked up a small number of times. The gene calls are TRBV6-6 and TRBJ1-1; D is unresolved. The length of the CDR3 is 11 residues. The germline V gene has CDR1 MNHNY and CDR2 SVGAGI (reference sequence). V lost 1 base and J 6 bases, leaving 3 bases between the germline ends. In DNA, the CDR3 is TGTGCCAGCAGTTACTTCGCTGAAGCTTTCTTT. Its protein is CASSYFAEAFF.

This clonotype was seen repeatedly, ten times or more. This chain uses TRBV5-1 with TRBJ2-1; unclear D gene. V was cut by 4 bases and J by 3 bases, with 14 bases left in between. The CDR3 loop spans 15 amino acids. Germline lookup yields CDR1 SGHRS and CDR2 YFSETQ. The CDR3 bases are TGCGCCAGCAGCGTGGGTACAGTAAGCTACAATGAGCAGTTCTTC. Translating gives CASSVGTVSYNEQFF.

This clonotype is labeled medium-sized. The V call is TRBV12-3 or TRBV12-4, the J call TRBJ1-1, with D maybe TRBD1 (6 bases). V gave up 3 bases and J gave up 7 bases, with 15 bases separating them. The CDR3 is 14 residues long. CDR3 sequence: CASSFRGGIDEAFF. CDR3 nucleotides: TGTGCCAGCAGTTTTAGGGGGGGAATCGATGAAGCTTTCTTT.

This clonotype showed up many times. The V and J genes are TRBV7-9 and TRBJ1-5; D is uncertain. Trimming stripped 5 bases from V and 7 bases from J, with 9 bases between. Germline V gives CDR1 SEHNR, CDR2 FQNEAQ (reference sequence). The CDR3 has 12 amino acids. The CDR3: CASSVPGQPQHF. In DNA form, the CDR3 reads TGTGCCAGCAGCGTCCCGGGACAGCCCCAGCATTTT. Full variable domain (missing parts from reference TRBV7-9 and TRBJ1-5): DTGVSQNPRHKITKRGQNVTFRCDPISEHNRLYWYRQTLGQGPEFLTYFQNEAQLEKSRLLSDRFSAERPKGSFSTLEIQRTEQGDSAMYLCASSVPGQPQHFGDGTRLSIL.

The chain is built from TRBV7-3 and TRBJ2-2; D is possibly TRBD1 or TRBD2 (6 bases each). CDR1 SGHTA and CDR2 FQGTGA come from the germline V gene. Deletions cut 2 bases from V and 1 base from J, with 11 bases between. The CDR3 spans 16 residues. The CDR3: CASSLLGGQNTGELFF. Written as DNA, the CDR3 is TGTGCCAGCAGCTTACTCGGGGGCCAGAACACCGGGGAGCTGTTTTTT.

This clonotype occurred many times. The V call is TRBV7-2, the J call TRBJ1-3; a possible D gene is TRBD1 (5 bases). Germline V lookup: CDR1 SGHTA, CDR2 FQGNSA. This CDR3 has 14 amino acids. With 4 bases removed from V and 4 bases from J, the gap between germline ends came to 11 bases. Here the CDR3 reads CASSSPWGGNTIYF. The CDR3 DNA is TGTGCCAGCAGCTCCCCGTGGGGGGGAAACACCATATATTTT.

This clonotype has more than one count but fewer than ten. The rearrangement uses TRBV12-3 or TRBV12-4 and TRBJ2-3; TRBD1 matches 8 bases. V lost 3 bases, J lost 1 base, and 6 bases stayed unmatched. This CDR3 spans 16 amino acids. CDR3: CASSFIQGVGTDTQYF. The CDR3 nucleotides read TGTGCCAGCAGTTTCATACAGGGGGTAGGCACAGATACGCAGTATTTT.

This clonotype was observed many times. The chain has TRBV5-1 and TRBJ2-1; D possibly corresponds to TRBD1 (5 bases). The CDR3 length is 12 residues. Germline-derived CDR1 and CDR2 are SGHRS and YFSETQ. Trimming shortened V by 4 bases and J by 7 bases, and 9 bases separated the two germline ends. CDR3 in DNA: TGCGCCAGCAGCCCGGCAGGGAATGAGCAGTTCTTC. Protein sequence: CASSPAGNEQFF. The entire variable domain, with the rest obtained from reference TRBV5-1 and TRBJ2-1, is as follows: KAGVTQTPRYLIKTRGQQVTLSCSPISGHRSVSWYQQTPGQGLQFLFEYFSETQRNKGNFPGRFSGRQFSNSRSEMNVSTLELGDSALYLCASSPAGNEQFFGPGTRLTVL.

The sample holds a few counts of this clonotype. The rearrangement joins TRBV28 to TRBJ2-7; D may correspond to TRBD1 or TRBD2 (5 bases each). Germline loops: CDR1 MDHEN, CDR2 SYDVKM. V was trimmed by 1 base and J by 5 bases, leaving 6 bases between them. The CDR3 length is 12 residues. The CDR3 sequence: CASSLLGDEQYF. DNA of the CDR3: TGTGCCAGCAGTTTATTGGGGGACGAGCAGTACTTC.

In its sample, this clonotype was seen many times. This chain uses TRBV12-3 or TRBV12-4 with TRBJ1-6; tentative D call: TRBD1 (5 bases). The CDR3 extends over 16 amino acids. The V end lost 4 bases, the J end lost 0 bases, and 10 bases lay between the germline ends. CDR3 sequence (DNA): TGTGCCAGCAGTTCGGGGGTGGGCTCCTATAATTCACCCCTCCACTTT. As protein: CASSSGVGSYNSPLHF.

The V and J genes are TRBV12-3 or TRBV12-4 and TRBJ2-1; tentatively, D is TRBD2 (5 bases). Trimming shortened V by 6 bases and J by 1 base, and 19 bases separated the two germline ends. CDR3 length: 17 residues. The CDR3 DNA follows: TGTGCCAGCAGCCCTCCCTCTCTGAGAGGGTCCTACAATGAGCAGTTCTTC. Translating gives CASSPPSLRGSYNEQFF.

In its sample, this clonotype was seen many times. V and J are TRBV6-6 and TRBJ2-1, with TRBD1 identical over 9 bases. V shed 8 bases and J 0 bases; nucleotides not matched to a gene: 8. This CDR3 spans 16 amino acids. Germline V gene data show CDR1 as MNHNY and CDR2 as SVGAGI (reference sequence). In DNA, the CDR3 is TGTGCCAGCCAAACGACGGACAGGGGCTCCTACAATGAGCAGTTCTTC. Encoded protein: CASQTTDRGSYNEQFF.

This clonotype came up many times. The CDR3 here is CASSLSLAQTSGNTIYF. The CDR3 DNA reads TGTGCCAGCAGTTTAAGTTTGGCCCAAACCTCTGGAAACACCATATATTTT. The chain uses TRBV28 and TRBJ1-3; D unresolved. This CDR3 is 17 amino acids long. Trimming left V 2 bases short and J 0 bases short, with 14 bases between. Germline V lookup: CDR1 MDHEN, CDR2 SYDVKM.

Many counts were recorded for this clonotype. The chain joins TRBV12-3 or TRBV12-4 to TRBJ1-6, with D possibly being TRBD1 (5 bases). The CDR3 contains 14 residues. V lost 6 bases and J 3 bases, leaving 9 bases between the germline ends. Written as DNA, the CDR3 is TGTGCCAGCAGGGGGGACGGCTATAATTCACCCCTCCACTTT. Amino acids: CASRGDGYNSPLHF.

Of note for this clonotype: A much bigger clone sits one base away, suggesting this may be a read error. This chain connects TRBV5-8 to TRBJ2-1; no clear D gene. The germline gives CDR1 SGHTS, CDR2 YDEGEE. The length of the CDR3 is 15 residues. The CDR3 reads CANSLGTGTYNEQFF. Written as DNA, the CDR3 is TGTGCCAACAGCTTGGGAACGGGTACCTACAATGAGCAGTTCTTC. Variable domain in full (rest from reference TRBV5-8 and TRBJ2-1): EAGVTQSPTHLIKTRGQQATLRCSPISGHTSVYWYQQALGLGLQFLLWYDEGEERNRGNFPPRFSGRQFPNYSSELNVNALELEDSALYLCANSLGTGTYNEQFFGPGTRLTVL.

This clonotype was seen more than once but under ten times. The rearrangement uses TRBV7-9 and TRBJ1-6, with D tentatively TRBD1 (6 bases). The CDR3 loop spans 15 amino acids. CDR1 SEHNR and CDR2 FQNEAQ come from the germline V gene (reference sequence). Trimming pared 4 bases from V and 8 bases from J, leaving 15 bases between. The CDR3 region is CASSSLQGRYSPLHF. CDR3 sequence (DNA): TGTGCCAGCAGCTCACTCCAGGGGAGGTATTCACCCCTCCACTTT.

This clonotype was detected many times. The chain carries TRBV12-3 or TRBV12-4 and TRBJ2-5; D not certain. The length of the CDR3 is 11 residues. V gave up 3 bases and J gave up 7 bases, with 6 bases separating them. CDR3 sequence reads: CASSFLGTQYF. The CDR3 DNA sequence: TGTGCCAGCAGTTTTTTAGGGACCCAGTACTTC.

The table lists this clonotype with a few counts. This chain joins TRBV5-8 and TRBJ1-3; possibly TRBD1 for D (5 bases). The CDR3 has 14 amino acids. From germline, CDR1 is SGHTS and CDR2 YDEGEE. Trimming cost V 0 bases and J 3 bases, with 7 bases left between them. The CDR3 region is CASSLGQLGNTIYF. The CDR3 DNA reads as TGTGCCAGCAGCTTGGGACAGCTTGGAAACACCATATATTTT.

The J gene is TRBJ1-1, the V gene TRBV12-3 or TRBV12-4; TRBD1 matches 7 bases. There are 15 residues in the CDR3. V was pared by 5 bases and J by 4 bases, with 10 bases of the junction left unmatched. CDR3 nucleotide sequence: TGTGCCAGCAGTCAGACAGGGAGCCAAGGCACTGAAGCTTTCTTT. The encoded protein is CASSQTGSQGTEAFF.

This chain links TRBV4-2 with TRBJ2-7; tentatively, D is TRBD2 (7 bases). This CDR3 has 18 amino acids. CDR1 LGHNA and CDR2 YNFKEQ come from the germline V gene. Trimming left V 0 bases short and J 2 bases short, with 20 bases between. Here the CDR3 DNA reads TGTGCCAGCAGCCAAGATCCGGGGGGCGGGGCAAATCCCTACGAGCAGTACTTC. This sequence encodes CASSQDPGGGANPYEQYF.